This T cell receptor (beta chain) comes out of a study of tumor and adjacent non-tumor tissue in lung cancer. Study in general: Stage I to III disease affected some 11 men and a handful of women aged about 30 to 76.

Germline V CDR1 and CDR2: SQVTM, ANQGSEA. The CDR3 covers 15 residues. For this clonotype: What it recognizes is unknown. The junction differs from germline at one of its ends, possibly a read error.

RNA was extracted from bulk tissue without any cell sorting. The normal lung tissue was taken more than 3 cm from the tumor edge. Three rounds of nested PCR, following a modified ARM-PCR protocol, produced the TCRbeta library. From the multiplex PCR reads, TCRdb called clonotypes with MiXCR, one entry per CDR3 protein. The sample holds 77,000 or so distinct CDR3 sequences, just over 75% seen once. Study results and limitations: In normal lung, the top 100 clones were significantly more dominant than in tumor.

The chain combines TRBV29-1 with TRBJ2-1; 10 nucleotides line up with TRBD1. The sequenced sample consisted of distant non-tumor lung tissue. The receptor was derived from an older man with non-small cell lung cancer. The CDR3: CSVIHWTGGYNEQFF. In DNA form, the CDR3 reads TGTAGCGTTATCCACTGGACAGGGGGCTACAATGAGCAGTTCTTC.